This T cell receptor beta chain originates from a study of shared clonotypes between healthy human individuals. Using immunoSEQ multiplex PCR, the repertoire was profiled, and TCRdb retains in-frame clones only, with some absent. Here the sample spans fewer than 1.8 million clones, approximately 98.5% being singletons. The CDR3 length is 14 residues. The V end was cut by 3 bases, the J end by 4 bases, with 12 bases between. Germline V gene sequence: CDR1 SGHTA, CDR2 FQGNSA. The sequenced sample consisted of naive CD4+ T cells sorted from blood. Subset denoted: CD45RA+ positively selected. The chain couples TRBV7-2 to TRBJ1-2; perhaps TRBD1 as D (5 bases). The TCR comes from a man aged 30 to 39 in good health. As DNA, the CDR3 is TGTGCCAGCAGCTTCGGGGGTAGGGGCTATGGCTACACCTTC. Protein sequence: CASSFGGRGYGYTF.